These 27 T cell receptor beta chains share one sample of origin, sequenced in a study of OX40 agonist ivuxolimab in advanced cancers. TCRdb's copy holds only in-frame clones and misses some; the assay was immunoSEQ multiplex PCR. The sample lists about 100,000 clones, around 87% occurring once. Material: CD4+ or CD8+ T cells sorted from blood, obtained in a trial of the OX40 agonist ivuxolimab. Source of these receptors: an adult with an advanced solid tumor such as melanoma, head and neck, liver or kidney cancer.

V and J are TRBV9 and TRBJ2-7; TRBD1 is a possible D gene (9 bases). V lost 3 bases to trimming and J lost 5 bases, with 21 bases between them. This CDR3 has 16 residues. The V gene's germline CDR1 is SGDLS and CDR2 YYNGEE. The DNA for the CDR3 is TGTGCCAGCAGCGCCCGGGGGGGACAGGGTGTCGACGAGCAGTACTTC. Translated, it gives CASSARGGQGVDEQYF.

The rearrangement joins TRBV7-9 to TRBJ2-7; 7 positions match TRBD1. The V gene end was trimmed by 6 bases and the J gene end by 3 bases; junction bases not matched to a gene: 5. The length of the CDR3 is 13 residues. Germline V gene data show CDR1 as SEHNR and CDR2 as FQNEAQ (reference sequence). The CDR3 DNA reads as TGTGCCAGCAGGCGGACAGGTGGCTACGAGCAGTACTTC. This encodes CASRRTGGYEQYF.

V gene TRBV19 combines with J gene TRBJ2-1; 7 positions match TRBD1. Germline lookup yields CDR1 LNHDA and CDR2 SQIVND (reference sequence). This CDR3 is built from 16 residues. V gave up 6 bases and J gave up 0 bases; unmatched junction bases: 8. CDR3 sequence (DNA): TGTGCCAGTAGCCACAGGGGAATGAGCTCCTACAATGAGCAGTTCTTC. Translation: CASSHRGMSSYNEQFF.

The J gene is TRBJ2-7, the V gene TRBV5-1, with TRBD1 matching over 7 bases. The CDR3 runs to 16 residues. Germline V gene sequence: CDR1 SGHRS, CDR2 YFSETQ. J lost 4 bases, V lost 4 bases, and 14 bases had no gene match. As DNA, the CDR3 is TGCGCCAGCAGCCGGGACGGCAGGGGGTTGGGATACGAGCAGTACTTC. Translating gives CASSRDGRGLGYEQYF. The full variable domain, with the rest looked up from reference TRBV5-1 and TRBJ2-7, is KAGVTQTPRYLIKTRGQQVTLSCSPISGHRSVSWYQQTPGQGLQFLFEYFSETQRNKGNFPGRFSGRQFSNSRSEMNVSTLELGDSALYLCASSRDGRGLGYEQYFGPGTRLTVT.

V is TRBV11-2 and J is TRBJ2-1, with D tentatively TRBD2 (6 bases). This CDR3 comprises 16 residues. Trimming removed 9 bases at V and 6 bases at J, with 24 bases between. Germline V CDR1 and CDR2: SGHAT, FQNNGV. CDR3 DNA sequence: TGTGCCAGTCAGCTTATTGGGACTCACATGTCCAATGAGCAGTTCTTC. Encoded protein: CASQLIGTHMSNEQFF.

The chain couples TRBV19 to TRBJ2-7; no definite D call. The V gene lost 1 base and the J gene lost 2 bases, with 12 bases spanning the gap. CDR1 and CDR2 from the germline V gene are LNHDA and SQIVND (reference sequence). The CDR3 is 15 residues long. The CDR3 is CASSIGSEPAYEQYF. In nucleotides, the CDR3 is TGTGCCAGTAGTATAGGGTCAGAACCAGCCTACGAGCAGTACTTC.

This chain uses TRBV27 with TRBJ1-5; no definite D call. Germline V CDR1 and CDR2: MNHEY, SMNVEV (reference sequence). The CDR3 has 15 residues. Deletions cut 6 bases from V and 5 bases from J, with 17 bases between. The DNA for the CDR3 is TGTGCCAGCAGACTTATAGCGGCAGCAGATCAGCCCCAGCATTTT. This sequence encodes CASRLIAAADQPQHF.

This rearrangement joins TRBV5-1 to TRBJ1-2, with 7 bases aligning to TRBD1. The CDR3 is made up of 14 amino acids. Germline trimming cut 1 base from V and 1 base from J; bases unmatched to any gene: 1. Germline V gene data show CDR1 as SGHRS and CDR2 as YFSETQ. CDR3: CASSLTGDNYGYTF. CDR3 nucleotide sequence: TGCGCCAGCAGCTTGACAGGGGATAACTATGGCTACACCTTC.

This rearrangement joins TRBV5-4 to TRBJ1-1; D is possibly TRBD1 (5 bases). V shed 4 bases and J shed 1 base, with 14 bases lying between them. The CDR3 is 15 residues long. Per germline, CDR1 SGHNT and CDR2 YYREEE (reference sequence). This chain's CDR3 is CASSPGTITNTEAFF. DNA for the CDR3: TGTGCCAGCAGCCCCGGGACCATAACGAACACTGAAGCTTTCTTT.

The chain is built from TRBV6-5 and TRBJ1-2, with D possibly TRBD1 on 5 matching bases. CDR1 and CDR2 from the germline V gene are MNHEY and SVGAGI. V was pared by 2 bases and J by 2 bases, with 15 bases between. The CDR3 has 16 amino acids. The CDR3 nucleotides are TGTGCCAGCAGTTACCGTGCCGGGGCCAAAAACTATGGCTACACCTTC. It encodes CASSYRAGAKNYGYTF.

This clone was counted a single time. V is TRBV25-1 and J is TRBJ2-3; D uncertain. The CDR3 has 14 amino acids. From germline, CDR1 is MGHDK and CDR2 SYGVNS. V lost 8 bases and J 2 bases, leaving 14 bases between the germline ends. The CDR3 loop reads CASSPRGNTDTQYF. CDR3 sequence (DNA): TGTGCCAGCTCCCCCAGAGGCAACACAGATACGCAGTATTTT.

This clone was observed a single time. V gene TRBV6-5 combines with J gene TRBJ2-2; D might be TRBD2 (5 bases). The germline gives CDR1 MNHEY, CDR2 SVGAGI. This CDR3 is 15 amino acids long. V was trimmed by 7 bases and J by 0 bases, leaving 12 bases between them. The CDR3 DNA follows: TGTGCCAGCACCAATAGCGAAACGAACACCGGGGAGCTGTTTTTT. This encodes CASTNSETNTGELFF.

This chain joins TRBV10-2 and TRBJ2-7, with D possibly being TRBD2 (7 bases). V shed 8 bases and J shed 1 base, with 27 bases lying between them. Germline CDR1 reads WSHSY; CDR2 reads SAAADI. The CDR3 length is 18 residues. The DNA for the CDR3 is TGCGCCAGCGGGGAGAGGGGGGGAAGCGGGAAGGAATCCTACGAGCAGTACTTC. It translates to CASGERGGSGKESYEQYF.

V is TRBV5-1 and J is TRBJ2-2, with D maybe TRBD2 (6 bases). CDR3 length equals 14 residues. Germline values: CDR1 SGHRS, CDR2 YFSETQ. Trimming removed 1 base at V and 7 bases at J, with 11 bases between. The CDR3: CASSLHQGGGELFF. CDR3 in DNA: TGCGCCAGCAGCTTGCACCAGGGAGGCGGGGAGCTGTTTTTT.

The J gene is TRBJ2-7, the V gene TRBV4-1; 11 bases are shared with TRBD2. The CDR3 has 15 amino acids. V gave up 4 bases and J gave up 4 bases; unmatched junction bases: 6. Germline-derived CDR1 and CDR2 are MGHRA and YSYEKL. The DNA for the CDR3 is TGCGCCAGCAGCCTACTAGCGGGAGAATCTTACGAGCAGTACTTC. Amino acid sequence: CASSLLAGESYEQYF.

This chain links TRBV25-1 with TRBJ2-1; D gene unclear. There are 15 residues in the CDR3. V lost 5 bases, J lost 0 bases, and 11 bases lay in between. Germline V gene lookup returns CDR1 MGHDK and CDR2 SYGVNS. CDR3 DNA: TGTGCCAGCAGTCGACTGCCAAGCTCCTACAATGAGCAGTTCTTC. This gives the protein CASSRLPSSYNEQFF.

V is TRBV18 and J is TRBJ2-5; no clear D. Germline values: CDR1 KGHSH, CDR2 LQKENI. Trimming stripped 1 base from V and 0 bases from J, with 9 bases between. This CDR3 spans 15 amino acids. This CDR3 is CASSPLDGYQETQYF. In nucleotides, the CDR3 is TGTGCCAGCTCACCACTCGACGGGTACCAAGAGACCCAGTACTTC.

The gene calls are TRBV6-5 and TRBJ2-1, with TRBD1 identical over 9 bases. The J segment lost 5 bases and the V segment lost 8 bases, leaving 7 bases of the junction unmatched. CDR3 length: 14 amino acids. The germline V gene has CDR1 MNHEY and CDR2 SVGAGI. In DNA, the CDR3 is TGTGCCAGCCACCGGGACAGGGTTAACAATGAGCAGTTCTTC. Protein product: CASHRDRVNNEQFF.

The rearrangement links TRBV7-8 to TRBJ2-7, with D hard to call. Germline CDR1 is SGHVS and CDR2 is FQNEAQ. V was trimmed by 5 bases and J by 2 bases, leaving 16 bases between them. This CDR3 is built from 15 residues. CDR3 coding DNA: TGTGCCAGCAGCCTAGGCCGAGACCTTGCCTACGAGCAGTACTTC. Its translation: CASSLGRDLAYEQYF.

Here the CDR3 reads CASSSDRVQPQHF. The CDR3 DNA is TGTGCCAGCAGCTCGGACAGGGTCCAGCCCCAGCATTTT. This sequence joins TRBV7-2 and TRBJ1-5, with 8 bases that match TRBD1. The CDR3 is 13 residues long. V was clipped by 4 bases and J by 7 bases; unmatched bases: 3. Per the germline V gene, CDR1 is SGHTA and CDR2 is FQGNSA.

This chain's CDR3 is CASSGVWAATGELFF. The CDR3 DNA follows: TGTGCCAGCAGCGGAGTGTGGGCGGCCACCGGGGAGCTGTTTTTT. This chain joins TRBV5-6 and TRBJ2-2; D ambiguous. V was cut by 4 bases and J by 4 bases, with 14 bases left in between. The CDR3 spans 15 residues. CDR1 SGHDT and CDR2 YYEEEE come from the germline V gene.

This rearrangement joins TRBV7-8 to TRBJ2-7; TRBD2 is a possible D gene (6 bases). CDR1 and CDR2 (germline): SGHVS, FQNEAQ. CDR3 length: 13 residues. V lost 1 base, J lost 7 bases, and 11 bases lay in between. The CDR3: CASSLVDRGEQYF. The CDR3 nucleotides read TGTGCCAGCAGCTTAGTGGATCGGGGGGAGCAGTACTTC.

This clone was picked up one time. CDR3 residues: CASWSVHYEQYF. CDR3 DNA: TGTGCCAGCTGGTCAGTCCATTACGAGCAGTACTTC. The chain recombines TRBV28 with TRBJ2-7; the D is unclear. The CDR3 loop spans 12 amino acids. V lost 8 bases and J 4 bases, leaving 12 bases between the germline ends. The germline gives CDR1 MDHEN, CDR2 SYDVKM.

The CDR3 bases are TGTGCCAGCCGAATGTCCGGGACAGGGGCATTGCGGCCCCAGCATTTT. Translated: CASRMSGTGALRPQHF. J is TRBJ1-5 and V is TRBV28; 10 nucleotides align to TRBD1. The V and J ends lost 8 bases and 9 bases, in that order; junction bases with no gene match: 16. The CDR3 has 16 residues. Germline V gene lookup returns CDR1 MDHEN and CDR2 SYDVKM.

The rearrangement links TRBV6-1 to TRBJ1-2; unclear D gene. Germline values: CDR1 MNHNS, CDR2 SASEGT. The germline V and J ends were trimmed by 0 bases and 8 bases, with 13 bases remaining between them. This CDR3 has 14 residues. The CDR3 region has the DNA TGTGCCAGCAGTGAAGCGGGAGGAATAGGGGGCTACACCTTC. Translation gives CASSEAGGIGGYTF.

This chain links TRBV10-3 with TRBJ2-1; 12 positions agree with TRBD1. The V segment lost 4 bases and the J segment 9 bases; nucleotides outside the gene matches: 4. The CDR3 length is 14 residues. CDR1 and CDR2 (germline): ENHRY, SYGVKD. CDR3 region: CAISGDRGRREQFF. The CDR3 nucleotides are TGTGCCATCAGTGGGGACAGGGGGCGCCGTGAGCAGTTCTTC.

Written as DNA, the CDR3 is TGTGCCAGCAGGCCAGGGATACCCAATCAGCCCCAGCATTTT. As protein: CASRPGIPNQPQHF. The chain is built from TRBV6-1 and TRBJ1-5; maybe TRBD1 (5 bases). V lost 6 bases and J 3 bases, leaving 12 bases between the germline ends. Germline CDR1 and CDR2: MNHNS and SASEGT. The CDR3 extends over 14 amino acids.